This T cell receptor (beta chain) originates from a study of shared clonotypes between healthy human individuals. The study, taken as a whole, reports: In having few donors, the study represented limited genetic and exposure-history diversity. Rarefaction analysis demonstrated incomplete sorted-subset sequencing notwithstanding large depth. When compared with the clonotypes that were shared by all four sorted-subset donors, the non-shared clonotypes turned out to have lower generation probabilities.

Sequencing used immunoSEQ multiplex PCR; TCRdb keeps in-frame clones, though not all of them. The repertoire has some 2.1 million clones, approximately 95% of them found once; the top ten carry approximately 1.2%. The naive CD8 population came from CD45RO-negative cells selected for CCR7, without terminally differentiated effector memory CD45RA+ cells. Healthy HIV-negative adults with no recent acute infections or vaccinations were recruited as donors. This CDR3 has 15 amino acids. Germline V gene sequence: CDR1 LGHNT, CDR2 FRNRAP. Comment on this clone: The antigen is undetermined. One junction end disagrees with the germline gene, perhaps due to a read error.

The sample comprised naive CD8+ T cells sorted from blood. This sequence originates from a man aged 18 to 35 in good health. This chain joins TRBV12-5 and TRBJ2-7; D is possibly TRBD2 (7 bases). CDR3 sequence reads: CARGRGGEGSHEQYF. CDR3 nucleotides: TGTGCTAGAGGACGAGGGGGGGAGGGCTCCCACGAGCAGTACTTC.